This T cell receptor beta chain is from a study of regulatory T cells in long-lasting Graves disease. Study results and limitations: Newly diagnosed patients shared about a thousand public clonotypes; persistent patients shared around 2,500.

The CDR3 spans 15 residues. Germline V gene sequence: CDR1 DFQATT, CDR2 SNEGSKA (reference sequence). V was trimmed by 6 bases and J by 0 bases, leaving 18 bases between them. About this clonotype: Its specificity is not known.

Arm-PCR of CDR3 regions and iRepertoire HTBI primers were the basis on which TCR beta libraries were built. TCRdb re-called the multiplex PCR reads with MiXCR, one entry per CDR3 protein. The sample consists of 400,000 to 500,000 distinct CDR3 sequences, approximately 21% of them appearing once. The time point: persistent/refractory GD, antithyroid drugs over 5 years with positive TRAb. Isolated PBMC RNA provided the starting material for the TCR library. As a group, patients came from one endocrinology department in Xi'an, China. A peripheral blood sample, roughly 8.5 milliliters in volume, was drawn into EDTA tubes.

The source material was peripheral blood mononuclear cells (PBMCs), sampled when the disease was refractory, from a patient treated with antithyroid drugs. The gene calls are TRBV20-1 and TRBJ2-7; D may match TRBD1 or TRBD2 (6 bases each). The TCR originated in a female donor with Graves disease. The CDR3 sequence is CSAQPRDTNSYEQYF. CDR3 nucleotide sequence: TGCAGTGCCCAGCCGCGGGACACTAACTCCTACGAGCAGTACTTC.